Each of the 29 T cell receptor beta chains below was sequenced from the same sample in a study of T cells after yellow fever vaccination. TCRdb itself ran the 5' RACE reads through MiXCR, one entry per CDR3 protein. The repertoire consists of roughly 74,000 distinct CDR3 sequences, with approximately 6.5% occurring once and the leading ten covering roughly 33%. The sample consisted of CD8+ T cells sorted from PBMCs, taken more than 4 days after the first yellow fever vaccination. These receptors all come from a man younger than 35 who received the YFV17D yellow fever vaccine.

The CDR3 sequence is CASSLAFQTGSTEAFF. Here the CDR3 DNA reads TGCGCCAGCAGCTTGGCCTTTCAAACAGGGTCCACTGAAGCTTTCTTT. The chain uses TRBV5-1 and TRBJ1-1; D may be TRBD1 (6 bases). The CDR3 sequence is 16 residues long. The ends were cut back, 0 bases at V and 4 bases at J, with 16 bases in the middle. Germline CDR1 and CDR2: SGHRS and YFSETQ.

The V and J genes are TRBV6-1 and TRBJ1-5; 7 nucleotides agree with TRBD1. Germline values: CDR1 MNHNS, CDR2 SASEGT. V shed 6 bases and J 2 bases; nucleotides not matched to a gene: 4. The CDR3 has 14 amino acids. The CDR3 here is CASRQTGGNQPQHF. The CDR3 bases are TGTGCCAGCAGACAAACAGGGGGCAATCAGCCCCAGCATTTT.

Ten or more counts support this clonotype. V usage is TRBV6-6 and J usage is TRBJ2-7, with D unresolved. V was pared by 4 bases and J by 8 bases, with 15 bases between. The CDR3 loop spans 13 amino acids. Per germline, CDR1 MNHNY and CDR2 SVGAGI (reference sequence). This CDR3 reads CASSSGGVPKQYV. In DNA form, the CDR3 reads TGTGCCAGCAGTTCAGGTGGTGTCCCGAAGCAGTACGTC.

The table lists this clonotype with many counts. The chain employs TRBV12-3 or TRBV12-4 and TRBJ1-5; D may be TRBD1 (6 bases). V dropped 5 bases and J dropped 2 bases, with 19 bases sitting between them. The CDR3 has 17 amino acids. CDR3 sequence (DNA): TGTGCCAGCAGTCTAGGACAGTCAAGGCGGGGCAATCAGCCCCAGCATTTT. Its translation is CASSLGQSRRGNQPQHF.

This clonotype was observed a handful of times. The rearrangement joins TRBV6-2 or TRBV6-3 to TRBJ2-6; TRBD1 might be the D (6 bases). CDR1 MNHEY and CDR2 SVGEGT come from the germline V gene. With 6 bases removed from V and 0 bases from J, the gap between germline ends came to 21 bases. The CDR3 is made up of 19 amino acids. This CDR3 reads CASSTDRLLAHSGANVLTF. Here the CDR3 DNA reads TGTGCCAGCAGCACCGACAGGCTATTAGCGCACTCTGGGGCCAACGTCCTGACTTTC.

Ten or more counts support this clonotype. The V and J genes are TRBV4-1 and TRBJ2-3; a weak D match, TRBD1 (5 bases). CDR3 length equals 15 residues. The germline CDR1 and CDR2 sequences are MGHRA and YSYEKL. Deletions cut 2 bases from V and 2 bases from J, with 11 bases between. The CDR3 reads CASSQLGVSTDTQYF. As DNA, the CDR3 is TGCGCCAGCAGCCAACTAGGGGTCTCCACAGATACGCAGTATTTT.

This clonotype has a count of ten or more. The V and J genes are TRBV9 and TRBJ2-5; maybe TRBD1 (6 bases). The CDR3 is made up of 15 amino acids. Trimming cost V 0 bases and J 3 bases, with 12 bases left between them. Per the germline V gene, CDR1 is SGDLS and CDR2 is YYNGEE. The CDR3 coding sequence is TGTGCCAGCAGCGTAGGTGGGGGCGCAGAAGAGACCCAGTACTTC. Translated, it gives CASSVGGGAEETQYF.

This clonotype was seen just once. A much larger clonotype is one base distant, so this may be a read error. The V call is TRBV29-1, the J call TRBJ2-1; D is unresolved. CDR3 length: 14 residues. Trimming removed 0 bases from V and 6 bases from J, with 12 bases in between. The germline V gene has CDR1 SQVTM and CDR2 ANQGSEA. CDR3: CSVEEGSRCNEQFF. The CDR3 nucleotides read TGCAGCGTTGAAGAGGGGTCTAGGTGCAATGAGCAGTTCTTC.

In this sample, this clonotype turned up a few times. CDR3 coding DNA: TGCAGTGCCGAGACTAGCGGGGTGTACAATGAGCAGTTCTTC. It codes for CSAETSGVYNEQFF. The V call is TRBV20-1, the J call TRBJ2-1, with 11 bases lining up with TRBD2. The germline V gene encodes CDR1 DFQATT and CDR2 SNEGSKA (reference sequence). V dropped 6 bases and J dropped 4; count of bases not matched to a gene: 5. This CDR3 contains 14 residues.

This clonotype was picked up a small number of times. The J gene is TRBJ2-4, the V gene TRBV7-9, with D perhaps given as TRBD1 or TRBD2 (5 bases each). The CDR3 extends over 16 amino acids. V gave up 5 bases and J gave up 6 bases, with 20 bases separating them. The germline V gene encodes CDR1 SEHNR and CDR2 FQNEAQ (reference sequence). The CDR3 nucleotides read TGTGCCAGCAGCGGAACCGGACTCAACAGGAGAAACATTCAGTACTTC. It codes for CASSGTGLNRRNIQYF.

The rearrangement joins TRBV25-1 to TRBJ2-3; D remains unclear. V lost 3 bases and J lost 0, with 13 bases in between. The CDR3 extends over 16 amino acids. From germline, CDR1 is MGHDK and CDR2 SYGVNS. CDR3 coding DNA: TGTGCCAGCAGTGATCCCATGAGGTTAAGCACAGATACGCAGTATTTT. It is translated as CASSDPMRLSTDTQYF.

This clonotype was counted ten times or more. The chain is built from TRBV4-2 and TRBJ1-1, with D possibly TRBD1 on 6 matching bases. The germline V gene encodes CDR1 LGHNA and CDR2 YNFKEQ. The V gene lost 0 bases and the J gene lost 0 bases, with 14 bases spanning the gap. This CDR3 is built from 17 residues. CDR3 amino acids: CASSQDRRGAVNTEAFF. As DNA, the CDR3 is TGTGCCAGCAGCCAAGACCGGCGGGGGGCGGTGAACACTGAAGCTTTCTTT.

V is TRBV20-1 and J is TRBJ1-5, with D maybe TRBD1 (6 bases). This CDR3 is built from 14 residues. Germline-derived CDR1 and CDR2 are DFQATT and SNEGSKA (reference sequence). The V end lost 3 bases, the J end lost 4 bases, and 13 bases lay between the germline ends. CDR3 in DNA: TGCAGTGCTAGTCCTTACAGGGAGAATCAGCCCCAGCATTTT. Encoded protein: CSASPYRENQPQHF.

In this sample, this clonotype turned up many times. V gene TRBV5-1 combines with J gene TRBJ2-7; 9 bases line up with TRBD1. The CDR3 has 14 amino acids. Losses at the gene ends were 3 bases for V and 5 bases for J; bases not matched to a gene: 6. The germline V gene has CDR1 SGHRS and CDR2 YFSETQ. The CDR3 DNA reads TGCGCCAGCAGCTCCGAAGGACAGGGGAACGAGCAGTACTTC. As protein: CASSSEGQGNEQYF.

The chain carries TRBV5-6 and TRBJ2-7; D may be TRBD1 or TRBD2 (5 bases each). Germline CDR1 and CDR2: SGHDT and YYEEEE. V lost 3 bases, J lost 1 base, and 14 bases lay in between. This CDR3 spans 15 amino acids. CDR3 in amino acids: CASSWGSRRSYEQYF. CDR3 in DNA: TGTGCCAGCAGCTGGGGGTCGCGCAGGTCCTACGAGCAGTACTTC.

This clonotype has ten or more counts. The chain has TRBV7-3 and TRBJ2-5, with 7 nucleotides matching TRBD1. This CDR3 region has 15 residues. The germline V gene has CDR1 SGHTA and CDR2 FQGTGA. V gave up 4 bases and J gave up 4 bases; unmatched junction bases: 9. Here the CDR3 reads CASSWGTDTGETQYF. The CDR3 nucleotides read TGTGCCAGCAGCTGGGGGACAGACACCGGAGAGACCCAGTACTTC.

This clonotype was observed at least ten times. The rearrangement joins TRBV7-9 to TRBJ2-7; D is tentatively TRBD1 or TRBD2 (5 bases each). The V gene's germline CDR1 is SEHNR and CDR2 FQNEAQ (reference sequence). The CDR3 spans 11 residues. V lost 5 bases, J lost 6 bases, and 8 bases lay in between. The CDR3 DNA reads TGTGCCAGCAGCGGGGGTGGCGAGCAGTACTTC. Translated: CASSGGGEQYF.

This clonotype was observed a handful of times. This chain's CDR3 is CASSGTQGKSDGQETQYF. Written as DNA, the CDR3 is TGTGCCAGCAGCGGGACCCAGGGGAAGTCTGATGGGCAAGAGACCCAGTACTTC. The V gene is TRBV9, the J gene TRBJ2-5; possibly TRBD1 for D (6 bases). Germline V gene sequence: CDR1 SGDLS, CDR2 YYNGEE. The CDR3 spans 18 residues. The V gene lost 3 bases and the J gene lost 2 bases, with 23 bases spanning the gap.

This chain joins TRBV7-9 and TRBJ2-7, with TRBD1 matching over 8 bases. Germline V gives CDR1 SEHNR, CDR2 FQNEAQ (reference sequence). Trimming removed 4 bases from V and 2 bases from J; junction bases left unmatched: 7. The CDR3 covers 15 residues. The CDR3: CASSYNRGLPYEQYF. The CDR3 DNA follows: TGTGCCAGCAGCTACAACAGGGGGTTGCCCTACGAGCAGTACTTC.

This clonotype has more than one count but fewer than ten. The genes are TRBV15 and TRBJ1-1; D ambiguous. Per germline, CDR1 LNHNV and CDR2 YYDKDF (reference sequence). The V end was cut by 0 bases, the J end by 1 base, with 12 bases between. The CDR3 is 16 residues long. The CDR3 region is CATSRELNLPNTEAFF. As DNA, the CDR3 is TGTGCCACCAGCAGAGAGTTAAACCTGCCGAACACTGAAGCTTTCTTT.

This chain connects TRBV20-1 to TRBJ2-1, with 7 bases identical to TRBD1. Germline lookup yields CDR1 DFQATT and CDR2 SNEGSKA (reference sequence). V trimming: 1 base; J trimming: 6 bases; junction bases outside the gene matches: 15. CDR3 length: 17 residues. This CDR3 is CSARGRYRGWVPNEQFF. DNA of the CDR3: TGCAGTGCTAGAGGGAGATACAGGGGCTGGGTCCCCAATGAGCAGTTCTTC.

CDR3 loop: CASSIDLTRDRVSYEQYF. The CDR3 bases are TGTGCCAGTAGTATAGACCTGACCCGGGACAGGGTATCCTACGAGCAGTACTTC. This chain links TRBV19 with TRBJ2-7, with 9 bases fitting TRBD1. The CDR3 is 18 residues long. Germline loops: CDR1 LNHDA, CDR2 SQIVND (reference sequence). With 0 bases clipped from V and 1 base from J, the junction kept 10 bases outside the gene matches.

The chain has TRBV4-2 and TRBJ2-3, with 16 bases aligning to TRBD2. J was trimmed by 5 bases and V by 3 bases; bases with no gene match: 5. From germline, CDR1 is LGHNA and CDR2 YNFKEQ. The CDR3 is 17 amino acids. The CDR3 loop is CASSHPGLAGGIDTQYF. CDR3 sequence (DNA): TGTGCCAGCAGCCATCCGGGACTAGCGGGGGGGATAGATACGCAGTATTTT.

This clonotype was seen only a few times. The rearrangement links TRBV19 to TRBJ2-7; no definite D call. The CDR3 is made up of 13 amino acids. Looked up from germline, CDR1 is LNHDA and CDR2 is SQIVND (reference sequence). V was shortened by 6 bases and J by 0 bases, with 9 bases between the two germline ends. This CDR3 reads CASSQDGSYEQYF. The CDR3 bases are TGTGCCAGTAGCCAGGACGGCTCCTACGAGCAGTACTTC.

V and J are TRBV7-2 and TRBJ2-1; possible D gene TRBD1, 5 bases. Germline CDR1 is SGHTA and CDR2 is FQGNSA. V dropped 2 bases and J dropped 4 bases, with 15 bases sitting between them. This CDR3 has 16 residues. The CDR3 loop is CASSLNTGVSYNEQFF. As DNA, the CDR3 is TGTGCCAGCAGCTTAAATACAGGAGTCTCGTACAATGAGCAGTTCTTC.

This clonotype was seen a few times. The chain joins TRBV11-1 to TRBJ1-4; D is perhaps TRBD1 (5 bases). Per germline, CDR1 SGHAT and CDR2 FQDESV (reference sequence). Trimming removed 3 bases at V and 0 bases at J, with 11 bases between. The CDR3 spans 16 residues. The CDR3 nucleotides are TGTGCCAGCAGCTTGAGGGGTACGGCAACTAATGAAAAACTGTTTTTT. Encoded protein: CASSLRGTATNEKLFF.

The chain recombines TRBV6-1 with TRBJ2-1; D may be TRBD1 or TRBD2 (5 bases each). V lost 6 bases and J lost 8, with 26 bases in between. Germline values: CDR1 MNHNS, CDR2 SASEGT. This CDR3 is 17 amino acids long. The CDR3 DNA reads TGTGCCAGCAGCGTCAGGGCCTTGGGGGATTTGAGCGATGAGCAGTTCTTC. Protein: CASSVRALGDLSDEQFF.

This chain joins TRBV20-1 and TRBJ1-5; D gene unclear. The V and J ends lost 0 bases and 0 bases respectively, with 9 bases between them. There are 15 residues in the CDR3. The germline gives CDR1 DFQATT, CDR2 SNEGSKA (reference sequence). The chain's CDR3 is CSARDPGDSNQPQHF. CDR3 DNA: TGCAGTGCTAGAGATCCGGGAGATAGCAATCAGCCCCAGCATTTT.

This clonotype came up a few times. The rearrangement uses TRBV5-1 and TRBJ2-7, with D perhaps TRBD1 or TRBD2 (5 bases each). CDR1 SGHRS and CDR2 YFSETQ come from the germline V gene. This CDR3 is 13 amino acids long. The V end lost 1 base, the J end lost 5 bases, and 10 bases lay between the germline ends. CDR3 region: CASSLKRDHEQYF. The CDR3 region has the DNA TGCGCCAGCAGCTTGAAAAGGGACCACGAGCAGTACTTC.